This T cell receptor (beta chain) appears in the sequencing data of a study of blood T cell repertoires in COVID-19. V shed 3 bases, J shed 7 bases, and the junction held 8 bases outside the gene matches. Germline lookup yields CDR1 PRHDT and CDR2 FYEKMQ (reference sequence). CDR3 size: 17 residues. The assay was immunoSEQ multiplex PCR, and TCRdb's table has in-frame clones only and misses some. The data show fewer than 30,000 clones, about 92% seen once. The sequenced sample was peripheral blood. The chain couples TRBV13 to TRBJ2-1; 14 nucleotides match TRBD2. This TCR came from a woman between 65 and 79 years old with COVID-19, enrolled during active disease. CDR3 protein: CASSLLLGLAGGNEQFF. DNA of the CDR3: TGTGCCAGCAGCTTGCTGTTAGGACTAGCGGGAGGTAATGAGCAGTTCTTC.